In its sample, the clone carrying this T cell receptor beta chain was seen a few times. The data were taken from a study of T-cell reconstitution after alpha-beta-depleted transplantation in children. After removal of 4 bases from V and 2 bases from J, the junction contained 9 bases not matched to a gene. The CDR3 extends over 16 amino acids. Germline-derived CDR1 and CDR2 are SGHKS and YYEKEE (reference sequence). Construction of the TCRbeta library involved unique molecular identifiers. TCRdb re-analysed the PCR reads in MiXCR, keeping a single row per CDR3 protein. Of about 420,000 distinct CDR3 sequences detected, approximately 10% appear once; the ten largest clones hold 4.5% to 7%.

Sequencing used PBMCs from the stem cell graft donor, obtained from the stem cell graft. The TCR sequence derives from a human donor who donated a stem cell graft to a child with acute myeloid leukemia. The rearrangement links TRBV5-5 to TRBJ1-5, with 7 bases fitting TRBD1. CDR3 coding DNA: TGTGCCAGCAGCACAGGGGCGCGGTTCGGCAATCAGCCCCAGCATTTT. This gives the protein CASSTGARFGNQPQHF. The variable domain in full, completed from reference TRBV5-5 and TRBJ1-5, reads DAGVTQSPTHLIKTRGQQVTLRCSPISGHKSVSWYQQVLGQGPQFIFQYYEKEERGRGNFPDRFSARQFPNYSSELNVNALLLGDSALYLCASSTGARFGNQPQHFGDGTRLSIL.